This TCR beta chain was recovered during a study of technical replicates of blood from a few donors. TCRdb's table, derived via immunoSEQ multiplex PCR, lists solely in-frame clones and lacks some. The sample holds roughly 87,000 clones, 90% to 95% seen once. The sample consisted of T cells isolated from PBMCs. This receptor was identified in a human donor in good health.

The CDR3 sequence is CAWSVRRHQGVSGNTIYF. The CDR3, as DNA: TGTGCCTGGAGTGTAAGGAGGCATCAGGGGGTCAGTGGAAACACCATATATTTT. The genes are TRBV30 and TRBJ1-3, with 7 bases aligning to TRBD1. Germline loops: CDR1 GTSNPN, CDR2 SVGIG (reference sequence). The J segment lost 3 bases and the V segment lost 0 bases, leaving 14 bases of the junction unmatched. CDR3 size: 18 residues.